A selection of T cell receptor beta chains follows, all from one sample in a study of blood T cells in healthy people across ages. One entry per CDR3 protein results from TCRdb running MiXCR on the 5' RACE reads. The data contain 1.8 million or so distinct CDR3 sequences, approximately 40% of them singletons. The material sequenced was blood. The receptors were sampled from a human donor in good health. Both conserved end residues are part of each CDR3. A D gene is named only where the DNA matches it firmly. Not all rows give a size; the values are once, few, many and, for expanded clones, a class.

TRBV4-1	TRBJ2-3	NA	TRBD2	TGCGCCAGCAGCCACCCCATAGCGGGGTCTAGCACAGATACGCAGTATTTT	CASSHPIAGSSTDTQYF
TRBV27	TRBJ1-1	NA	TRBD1	TGTGCCAGCAGTTCAATTACAGGGGGAAAAACTGAAGCTTTCTTT	CASSSITGGKTEAFF
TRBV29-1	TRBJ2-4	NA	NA	TGCAGCGTTGAGTGGGCAGGAGAAAACATTCAGTACTTC	CSVEWAGENIQYF
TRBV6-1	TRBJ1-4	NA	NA	TGTGCCAGCAGTCGCCATGGGACACCGACCCTAACTGCAACTAATGAAAAACTGTTTTTT	CASSRHGTPTLTATNEKLFF
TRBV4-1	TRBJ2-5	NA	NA	TGCGCCTGCAGCCTGCAGGAGACCCAGTACTTC	CACSLQETQYF
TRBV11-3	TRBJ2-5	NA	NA	TGTGCCAGCAGCGTACGTGGGGAGAGTGGAGAGACCCAGTACTTC	CASSVRGESGETQYF
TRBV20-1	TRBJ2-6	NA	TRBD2	TGCAGTGCTAGAGAAGTAGCGGGACCCTCTGGGGCCAACGTCCTGACTTTC	CSAREVAGPSGANVLTF
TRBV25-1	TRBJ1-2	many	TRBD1	TGTGCCAGCAGTTTCTTTACAGGGGGCGGCTACACCTTC	CASSFFTGGGYTF
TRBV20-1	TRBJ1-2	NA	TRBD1	TGCAGTGCTCGTTCCTACTGGACAGGCGAGGGCGACTATGGCTACACCTTC	CSARSYWTGEGDYGYTF
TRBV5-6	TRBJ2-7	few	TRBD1	TGTGCCAGCGAACCGGGACAGGGCTACTACGAGCAGTACTTC	CASEPGQGYYEQYF
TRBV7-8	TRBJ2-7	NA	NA	TGTGCCAGCAGCCTCCGGAGGGACGGACCGTACGAGCAGTACTTC	CASSLRRDGPYEQYF
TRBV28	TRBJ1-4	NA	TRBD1	TGTGCCAGCAGTTTCTCCGGGACAGGTTTTGAAAAACTGTTTTTT	CASSFSGTGFEKLFF
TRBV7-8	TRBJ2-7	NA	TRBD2	TGTGCCAGCAGCCCCCCCTGGGTAGCGGGGAGCGAGCAGTACTTC	CASSPPWVAGSEQYF
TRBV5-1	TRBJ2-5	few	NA	TGCGCCAGCAGCCTTCCCGGAGGGACTCAAGAGACCCAGTACTTC	CASSLPGGTQETQYF
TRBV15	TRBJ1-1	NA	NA	TGTGCCACCACGCAGGGGTTCGCAGTAAGGAACACTGAAGCTTTCTTT	CATTQGFAVRNTEAFF
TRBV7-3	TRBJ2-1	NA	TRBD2	TGTGCCAGCAGCTTGGGCCCAGCGGGGGAATGGTATGAGCAGTTCTTC	CASSLGPAGEWYEQFF
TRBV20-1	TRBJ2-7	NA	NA	TGCAGTGCTAGAGATTATTGGCAGGGACCGTACTTC	CSARDYWQGPYF
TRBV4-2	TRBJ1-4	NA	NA	TGTGCCAGCAGCCGAGCATCAGACCCAAATGAAAAACTGTTTTTT	CASSRASDPNEKLFF
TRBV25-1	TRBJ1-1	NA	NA	TGTGCCAGCAGTGAACTGGGAATGACGGCTGAAGCTTTCTTT	CASSELGMTAEAFF
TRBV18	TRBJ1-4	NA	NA	TGTGCCAGCTCACCACCGGGCAAACACCCACCGGGGGGTGCAACTAATGAAAAACTGTTTTTT	CASSPPGKHPPGGATNEKLFF
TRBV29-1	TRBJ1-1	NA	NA	TGCAGCGTTGAAGATGGTTTAAATTGGGAGGGGGCTGAAGCTTTCTTT	CSVEDGLNWEGAEAFF
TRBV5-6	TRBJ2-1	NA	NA	TGTGCCAGCAGCCCTCCTCCCGTCGGTGAGCAGTTCTTC	CASSPPPVGEQFF
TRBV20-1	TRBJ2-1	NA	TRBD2	TGCAGTGCTAGAGTGTTGGTCGGGGGGTTTGGGGAGCAGTTCTTC	CSARVLVGGFGEQFF
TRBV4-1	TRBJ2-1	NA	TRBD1	TGCGCCAGCAGCCTAGGGACAGGGAGGCACAATGAGCAGTTCTTC	CASSLGTGRHNEQFF
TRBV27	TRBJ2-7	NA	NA	TGTGCCAGCAGTTTACACGCGCGGGGGCCCTACGAGCAGTACTTC	CASSLHARGPYEQYF
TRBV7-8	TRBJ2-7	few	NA	TGTGCCAGCAGCTCTAGGCGAACAGGGGGGGACTCCTACGAGCAGTACTTC	CASSSRRTGGDSYEQYF
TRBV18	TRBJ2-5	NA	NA	TGTGCCAGCTCACCCCAGGAGGGAGTTGGGGAGCAGTACTTC	CASSPQEGVGEQYF
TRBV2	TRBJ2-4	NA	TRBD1	TGTGCCAGCAGATCAACAGGGGGCTGGAAAAACATTCAGTACTTC	CASRSTGGWKNIQYF
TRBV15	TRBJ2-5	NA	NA	TGTACCACCAGCAGAGCACAGGGAGAGCAGTACTTC	CTTSRAQGEQYF
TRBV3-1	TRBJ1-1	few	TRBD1	TGTGCCAGCAGCCCCGGGACAGTTGGACGCCAAGCTTTCTTT	CASSPGTVGRQAFF
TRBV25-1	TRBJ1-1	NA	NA	TGTGCCAGCCGATCTTCAGGGATCGATGAAGCTTTCTTT	CASRSSGIDEAFF
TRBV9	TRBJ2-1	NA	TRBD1	TGTGCCAGCAGCGTCCGGTTAGGGGGCCACAATGAGCAGTTCTTC	CASSVRLGGHNEQFF
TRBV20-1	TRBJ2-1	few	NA	TGCAGTGCTAACTTTGGCCAGATGATGAGGTACAATGAGCAGTTCTTC	CSANFGQMMRYNEQFF
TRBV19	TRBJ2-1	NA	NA	TGTGCCAGTAGTATACGAGCAGATGAGCAGTTCTTC	CASSIRADEQFF
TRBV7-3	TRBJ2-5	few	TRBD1	TGTGCCAGCAGCCAAAAGGCAGGGGGCCTCCTAGAGACCCAGTACTTC	CASSQKAGGLLETQYF
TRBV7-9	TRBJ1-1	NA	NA	TGTGCCAGCAGCTATGTAGCTCTTGAAGCTTTCTTT	CASSYVALEAFF
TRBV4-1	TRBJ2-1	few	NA	TGCGCCAGCAGCCATCCCGGGACCCGAGCCGATGAGCAGTTCTTC	CASSHPGTRADEQFF
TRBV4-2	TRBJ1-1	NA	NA	TGTGCCAGCAGCCAAATGGGGGTATCTGAAGCTTTCTTT	CASSQMGVSEAFF
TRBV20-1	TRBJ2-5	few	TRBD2	TGCAGTGCGGGACTAGCGATTCAAGAGACCCAGTACTTC	CSAGLAIQETQYF